Ten or more counts support the clone carrying this T cell receptor beta chain. This entry belongs to a study of early T cells in non-severe SARS-CoV-2 infection. MiXCR, applied by TCRdb to the 5' RACE reads, yields one record per CDR3 protein. The repertoire includes 90,000 to 120,000 distinct CDR3 sequences, over 8.5% of them detected once, and roughly 7.1% sits in the top ten. Germline V lookup: CDR1 SGHNT, CDR2 YYREEE (reference sequence). CDR3 length: 14 residues. The V gene end was trimmed by 2 bases and the J gene end by 6 bases; junction bases not matched to a gene: 6. V and J are TRBV5-4 and TRBJ2-7, with 9 bases aligning to TRBD2. The sequence derives from an adult who was a healthcare worker with PCR-confirmed SARS-CoV-2 infection or an uninfected control (not recorded which). What was sequenced was whole blood. The CDR3 DNA reads TGTGCCAGCAGCTTCAGTAGCGGGAGCTCCGAGCAGTACTTC. It encodes CASSFSSGSSEQYF.